This TCR beta chain was profiled in a study of blood T cell repertoires in COVID-19. The overall study: Acute and convalescent COVID-19 samples came from the United States, Italy and Spain. In each case, the material was cDNA or gDNA derived from T cells, B-cell-depleted T cells, or PBMCs.

This clone was observed a handful of times. Assay: immunoSEQ multiplex PCR; the TCRdb copy retains only in-frame clones and omits some. The table records under 300,000 clones, roughly 89% of them present only once. The source is a woman younger than 45 with active or convalescent COVID-19. The sequenced material came from peripheral blood.

The CDR3 loop reads CASSQETGSLQETQYF. CDR3 in DNA: TGTGCCAGCTCACAAGAGACAGGATCCCTCCAAGAGACCCAGTACTTC. The J gene is TRBJ2-5, the V gene TRBV18; D possibly corresponds to TRBD1 (6 bases). The CDR3 is 16 amino acids. V gave up 4 bases and J gave up 1 base, with 16 bases separating them. Germline CDR1 reads KGHSH; CDR2 reads LQKENI.